This T cell receptor beta chain was profiled in a study of cytotoxic CD8 clonotypes in ibrutinib-treated CLL. The method was immunoSEQ multiplex PCR; TCRdb's version includes in-frame clones alone and lacks a portion of them. The sample consists of tens of thousands of clones, approximately 77% of them appearing once. Only one count was recorded for this clone. The germline CDR1 and CDR2 sequences are SQVTM and ANQGSEA. Trimming stripped 5 bases from V and 9 bases from J, with 16 bases between. The CDR3 is made up of 12 amino acids. The material sequenced was PBMCs, taken before ibrutinib treatment. This receptor was taken from a human donor with chronic lymphocytic leukemia. The chain couples TRBV29-1 to TRBJ1-1; D unclear. CDR3 protein: CSVLLGGTKAFF. CDR3 DNA: TGCAGCGTTCTCCTGGGCGGTACTAAAGCTTTCTTT. Supplemented by reference TRBV29-1 and TRBJ1-1, the full variable domain reads SAVISQKPSRDICQRGTSLTIQCQVDSQVTMMFWYRQQPGQSLTLIATANQGSEATYESGFVIDKFPISRPNLTFSTLTVSNMSPEDSSIYLCSVLLGGTKAFFGQGTRLTVV.